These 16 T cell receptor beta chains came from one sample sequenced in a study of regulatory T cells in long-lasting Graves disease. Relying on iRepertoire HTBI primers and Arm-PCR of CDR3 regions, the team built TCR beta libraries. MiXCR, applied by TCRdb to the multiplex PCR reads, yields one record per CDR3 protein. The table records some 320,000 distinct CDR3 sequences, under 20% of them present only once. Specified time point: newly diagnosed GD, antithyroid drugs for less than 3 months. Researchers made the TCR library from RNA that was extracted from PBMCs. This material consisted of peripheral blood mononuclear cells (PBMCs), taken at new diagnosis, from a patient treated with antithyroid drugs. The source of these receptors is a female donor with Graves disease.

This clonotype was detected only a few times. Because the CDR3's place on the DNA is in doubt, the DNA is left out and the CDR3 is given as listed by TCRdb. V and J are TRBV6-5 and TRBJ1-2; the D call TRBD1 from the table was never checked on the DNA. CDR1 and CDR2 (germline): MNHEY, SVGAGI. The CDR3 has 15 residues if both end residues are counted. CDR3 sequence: CASSFFGQGNYGYTF.

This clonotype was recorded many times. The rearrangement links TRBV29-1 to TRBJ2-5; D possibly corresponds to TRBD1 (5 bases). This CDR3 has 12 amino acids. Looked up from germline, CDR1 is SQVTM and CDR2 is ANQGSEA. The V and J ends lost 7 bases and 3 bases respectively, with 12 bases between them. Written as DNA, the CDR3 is TGCAGCGCTCTCGCCAGGGAAGAGACCCAGTACTTC. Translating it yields CSALAREETQYF.

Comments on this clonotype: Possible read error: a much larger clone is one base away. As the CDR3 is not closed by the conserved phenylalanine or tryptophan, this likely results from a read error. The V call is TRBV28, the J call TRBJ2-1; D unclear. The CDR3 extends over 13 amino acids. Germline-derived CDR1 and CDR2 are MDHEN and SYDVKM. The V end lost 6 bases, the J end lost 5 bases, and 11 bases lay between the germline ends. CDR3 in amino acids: CASSLPSDNEQFL. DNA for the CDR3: TGTGCCAGCAGCCTACCCTCAGACAATGAGCAGTTCCTC.

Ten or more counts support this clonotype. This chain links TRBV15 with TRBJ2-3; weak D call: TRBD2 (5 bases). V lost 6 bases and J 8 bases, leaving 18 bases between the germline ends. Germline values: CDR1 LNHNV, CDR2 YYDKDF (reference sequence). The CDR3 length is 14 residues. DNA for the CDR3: TGTGCCACCAGTCCGGACTCCAGTCGGGGTACGCAGTATTTT. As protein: CATSPDSSRGTQYF. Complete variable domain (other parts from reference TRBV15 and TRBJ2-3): DAMVIQNPRYQVTQFGKPVTLSCSQTLNHNVMYWYQQKSSQAPKLLFHYYDKDFNNEADTPDNFQSRRPNTSFCFLDIRSPGLGDTAMYLCATSPDSSRGTQYFGPGTRLTVL.

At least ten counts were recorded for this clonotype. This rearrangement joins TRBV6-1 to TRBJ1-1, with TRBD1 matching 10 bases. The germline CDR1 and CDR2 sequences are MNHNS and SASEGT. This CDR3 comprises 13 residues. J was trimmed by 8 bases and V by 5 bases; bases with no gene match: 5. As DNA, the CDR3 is TGTGCCAGCAGTACCCGGGACAGGGGAGAAGCTTTCTTT. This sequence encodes CASSTRDRGEAFF.

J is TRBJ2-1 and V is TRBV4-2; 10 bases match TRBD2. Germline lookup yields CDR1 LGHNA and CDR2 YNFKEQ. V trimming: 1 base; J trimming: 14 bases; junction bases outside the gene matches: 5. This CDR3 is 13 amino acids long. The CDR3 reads CASSQGQAGGEFF. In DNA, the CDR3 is TGTGCCAGCAGCCAAGGACAAGCGGGAGGGGAGTTCTTC.

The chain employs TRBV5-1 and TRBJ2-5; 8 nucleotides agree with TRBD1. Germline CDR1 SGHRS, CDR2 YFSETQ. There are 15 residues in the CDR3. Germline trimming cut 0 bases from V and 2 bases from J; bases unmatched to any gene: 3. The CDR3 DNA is TGCGCCAGCAGCTTGGGACAGGGGTGGCAAGAGACCCAGTACTTC. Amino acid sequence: CASSLGQGWQETQYF.

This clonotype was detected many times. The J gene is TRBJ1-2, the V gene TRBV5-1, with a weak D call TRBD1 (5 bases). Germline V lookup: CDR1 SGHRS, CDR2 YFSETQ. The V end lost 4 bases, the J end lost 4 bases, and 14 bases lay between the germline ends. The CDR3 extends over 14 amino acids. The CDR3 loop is CASSPRRDGYGYTF. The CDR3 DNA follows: TGCGCCAGCAGCCCACGCAGGGACGGCTATGGCTACACCTTC.

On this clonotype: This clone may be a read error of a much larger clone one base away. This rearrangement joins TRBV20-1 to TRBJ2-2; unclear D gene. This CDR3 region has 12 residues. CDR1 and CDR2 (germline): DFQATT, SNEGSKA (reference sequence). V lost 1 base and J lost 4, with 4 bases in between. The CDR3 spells CSARGSTGELFF. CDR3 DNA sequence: TGCAGTGCTAGAGGGAGCACCGGGGAGCTGTTTTTT.

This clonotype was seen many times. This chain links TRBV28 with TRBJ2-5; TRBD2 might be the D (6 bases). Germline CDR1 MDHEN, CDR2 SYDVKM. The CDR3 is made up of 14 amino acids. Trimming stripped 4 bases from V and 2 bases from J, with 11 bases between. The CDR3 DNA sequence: TGTGCCAGCAGTTGGGTGGGGGGACAAGAGACCCAGTACTTC. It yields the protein CASSWVGGQETQYF.

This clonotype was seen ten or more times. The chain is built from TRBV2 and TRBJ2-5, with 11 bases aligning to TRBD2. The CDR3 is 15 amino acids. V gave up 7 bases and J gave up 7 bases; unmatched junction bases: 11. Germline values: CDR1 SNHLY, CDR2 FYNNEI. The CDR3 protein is CASNWGTSGSGTQYF. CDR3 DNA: TGTGCCAGCAACTGGGGGACTAGCGGCTCGGGGACCCAGTACTTC.

The CDR3 is CASSQGQTYGDTEAFF. The DNA of the CDR3 is TGTGCTAGTAGCCAGGGACAGACTTACGGGGACACTGAAGCTTTCTTT. The V and J genes are TRBV12-5 and TRBJ1-1; TRBD1 matches at 7 bases. Trimming at V came to 8 bases and at J to 3 bases, leaving 15 bases not matched to a gene. This CDR3 is built from 16 residues. Germline loops: CDR1 LGHNT, CDR2 FRNRAP.

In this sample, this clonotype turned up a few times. The CDR3 sequence: CASSNRTGNNEQFF. The CDR3 DNA is TGTGCCAGTAGTAACCGGACAGGGAACAATGAGCAGTTCTTC. The V and J genes are TRBV19 and TRBJ2-1; 8 bases match TRBD1. The CDR3 covers 14 residues. Germline V gene sequence: CDR1 LNHDA, CDR2 SQIVND (reference sequence). J lost 5 bases, V lost 4 bases, and 4 bases had no gene match.

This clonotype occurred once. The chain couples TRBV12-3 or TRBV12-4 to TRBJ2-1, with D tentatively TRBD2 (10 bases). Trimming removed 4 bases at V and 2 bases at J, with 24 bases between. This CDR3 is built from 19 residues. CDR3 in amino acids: CASSWTGVRLAGAYNEQFF. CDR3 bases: TGTGCCAGCAGTTGGACAGGGGTGAGGCTAGCGGGAGCCTACAATGAGCAGTTCTTC.

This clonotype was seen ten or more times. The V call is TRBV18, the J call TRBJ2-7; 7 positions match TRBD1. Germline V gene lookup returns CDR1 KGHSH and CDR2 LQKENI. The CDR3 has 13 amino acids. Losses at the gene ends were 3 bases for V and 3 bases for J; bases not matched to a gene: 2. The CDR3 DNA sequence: TGTGCCAGCTCACCTGGGACAGTCTACGAGCAGTACTTC. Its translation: CASSPGTVYEQYF.

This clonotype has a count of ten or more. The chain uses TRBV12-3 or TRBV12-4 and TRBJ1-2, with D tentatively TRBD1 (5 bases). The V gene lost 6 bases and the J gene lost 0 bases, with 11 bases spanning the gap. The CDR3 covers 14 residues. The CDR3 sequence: CASRIGGANYGYTF. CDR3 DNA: TGTGCCAGCAGGATTGGGGGTGCTAACTATGGCTACACCTTC.